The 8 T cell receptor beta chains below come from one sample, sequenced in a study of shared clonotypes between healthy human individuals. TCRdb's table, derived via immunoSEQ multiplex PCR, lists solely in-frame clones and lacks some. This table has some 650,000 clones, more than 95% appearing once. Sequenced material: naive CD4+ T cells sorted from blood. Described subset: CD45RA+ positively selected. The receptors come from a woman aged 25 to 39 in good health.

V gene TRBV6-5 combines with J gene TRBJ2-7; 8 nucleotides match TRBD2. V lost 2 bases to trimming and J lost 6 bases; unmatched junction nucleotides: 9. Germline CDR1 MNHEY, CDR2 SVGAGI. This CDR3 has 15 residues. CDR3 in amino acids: CASSYAPGLVTEQYF. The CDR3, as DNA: TGTGCCAGCAGTTACGCGCCGGGACTAGTTACCGAGCAGTACTTC.

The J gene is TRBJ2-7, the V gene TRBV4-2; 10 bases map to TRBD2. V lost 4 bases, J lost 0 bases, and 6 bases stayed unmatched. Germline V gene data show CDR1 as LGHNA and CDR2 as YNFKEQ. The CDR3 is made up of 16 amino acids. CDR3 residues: CASSLTSGTSSYEQYF. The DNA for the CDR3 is TGTGCCAGCAGCCTAACTAGCGGGACCTCCTCCTACGAGCAGTACTTC.

The CDR3 is CASRGTSSGYNEQFF. CDR3 nucleotide sequence: TGCGCCAGCAGGGGCACGTCTAGCGGGTACAATGAGCAGTTCTTC. This chain joins TRBV5-1 and TRBJ2-1, with 8 bases matching TRBD2. V lost 5 bases to trimming and J lost 4 bases; unmatched junction nucleotides: 8. The germline gives CDR1 SGHRS, CDR2 YFSETQ. The CDR3 extends over 15 amino acids.

The CDR3 region has the DNA TGTGCCAGCAGCTCAGAAAGGTTTACGAGTGAAAAACTGTTTTTT. Protein product: CASSSERFTSEKLFF. The gene calls are TRBV7-8 and TRBJ1-4; D is unresolved. The V end lost 4 bases, the J end lost 7 bases, and 16 bases lay between the germline ends. Germline values: CDR1 SGHVS, CDR2 FQNEAQ. The CDR3 totals 15 residues.

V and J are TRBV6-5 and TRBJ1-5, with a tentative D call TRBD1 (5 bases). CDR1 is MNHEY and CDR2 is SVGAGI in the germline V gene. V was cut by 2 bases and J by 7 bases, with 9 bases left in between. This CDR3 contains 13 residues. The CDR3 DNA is TGTGCCAGCAGTTACGGCAGGGAGCAGCCCCAGCATTTT. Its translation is CASSYGREQPQHF.

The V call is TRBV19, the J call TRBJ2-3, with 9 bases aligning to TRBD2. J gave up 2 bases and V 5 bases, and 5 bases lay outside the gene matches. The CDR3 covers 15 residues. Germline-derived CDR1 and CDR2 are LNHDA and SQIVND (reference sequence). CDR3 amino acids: CASSPLAGATDTQYF. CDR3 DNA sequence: TGTGCCAGTAGTCCTTTAGCGGGAGCCACAGATACGCAGTATTTT.

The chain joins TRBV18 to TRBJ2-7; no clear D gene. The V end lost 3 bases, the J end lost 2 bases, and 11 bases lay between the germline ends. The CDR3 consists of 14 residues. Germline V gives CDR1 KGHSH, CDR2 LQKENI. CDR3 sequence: CASSPSTEAYEQYF. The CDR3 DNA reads TGTGCCAGCTCACCGTCGACGGAAGCCTACGAGCAGTACTTC.

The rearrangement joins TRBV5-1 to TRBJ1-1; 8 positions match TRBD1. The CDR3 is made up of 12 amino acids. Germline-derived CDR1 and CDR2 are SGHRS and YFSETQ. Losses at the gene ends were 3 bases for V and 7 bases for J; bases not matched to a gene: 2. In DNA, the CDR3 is TGCGCCAGCAGCTGGGGACAGGATGAAGCTTTCTTT. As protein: CASSWGQDEAFF.